The T cell receptor (beta chain) under discussion was sequenced for a study of Graves' ophthalmopathy and Graves' hyperthyroidism. As the template, RNA transcripts were used to amplify TCR beta CDR3 regions. First-round RT-PCR relied on HTBI primers, and a second-round multiplex PCR came next. In TCRdb, the multiplex PCR reads were re-called with MiXCR into one record per CDR3 protein. The data show some 210,000 distinct CDR3 sequences, under 30% seen once. Study-wide results and limits: Sensitivity of about 91% and specificity of roughly 80% were achieved when a 13-signature model separated ophthalmopathy from stable hyperthyroidism.

On this clonotype itself: What it recognizes is unknown.

V was clipped by 6 bases and J by 4 bases; unmatched bases: 6. Germline V gene sequence: CDR1 GTSNPN, CDR2 SVGIG (reference sequence). This CDR3 is built from 13 residues. All donors with ophthalmopathy were recorded as having moderate-to-severe activity, CAS ≥3, NOSPECS ≥4 and a duration under 3 months. Establishment of the diagnosis relied upon clinical symptoms, serum thyroxine, TRAb, thyroid ultrasound and orbital computed tomography. Sequencing was done on a sample of peripheral blood. This TCR was recovered from a man aged 50 to 60 with Graves' ophthalmopathy. The chain employs TRBV30 and TRBJ1-1; TRBD1 aligns across 9 bases. CDR3 loop: CACHRGLVTEAFF. The CDR3 DNA reads TGTGCCTGCCACAGGGGGCTGGTCACTGAAGCTTTCTTT.